The clone carrying this TCR beta chain has a count of ten or more. The antigen remains unidentified. This specimen comes from a study of CD8+CD57+ T cells in acquired aplastic anemia. Study as a whole: Across the sorted CD4+ and CD8+ cells, DNA amounts averaged approximately 3 ug. Healthy donors gave approximately 10 million reads on average for CD4+ cells.

Study-wide results and caveats: Simpson's diversity of CD8+ cells was not significantly different in patients compared with controls. Patients and controls shared nearly 30 CD8+ CDR3 sequences, which appeared highly expressed in patients and within their immunodominant clones.

Genomic DNA served as template for TCR beta VDJ and CDR3 profiling. TCRdb re-derived calls from the reads in MiXCR, one entry per CDR3 protein. The sample contains over 150,000 distinct CDR3 sequences, approximately 44% of which appear only once. Sequencing was performed on sorted CD4+, CD8+, or CD8+CD57+ T cells (not recorded which) from PBMCs. The source is a human donor in good health.

CDR3 DNA sequence: TGTGCCAGCAGTGCAGTCTCCTACAATGAGCAGTTCTTC. Translating it yields CASSAVSYNEQFF. The chain has TRBV6-1 and TRBJ2-1, with D uncertain. The germline CDR1 and CDR2 sequences are MNHNS and SASEGT. The CDR3 has 13 residues. V was trimmed by 4 bases and J by 0 bases, leaving 4 bases between them.